Each of the 22 T cell receptor beta chains below was sequenced from the same sample in a study of T cell responses to AZD1222 COVID-19 vaccine. Some clones are missing from TCRdb's copy, which holds only in-frame ones; the method was immunoSEQ multiplex PCR. The table lists more than 95,000 clones, 89% of them singletons. The material sequenced was peripheral blood, taken 28 days after the second AZD1222 dose. All receptors come from an adult who received the AZD1222 COVID-19 vaccine.

The V and J genes are TRBV5-1 and TRBJ1-1; the D is unclear. The CDR3 extends over 15 amino acids. Germline V gene data show CDR1 as SGHRS and CDR2 as YFSETQ. The ends were cut back, 3 bases at V and 0 bases at J, with 12 bases in the middle. In DNA, the CDR3 is TGCGCCAGCAGCTCGGCGGAGAGTATGAACACTGAAGCTTTCTTT. Protein product: CASSSAESMNTEAFF. Full variable domain (missing parts from reference TRBV5-1 and TRBJ1-1): KAGVTQTPRYLIKTRGQQVTLSCSPISGHRSVSWYQQTPGQGLQFLFEYFSETQRNKGNFPGRFSGRQFSNSRSEMNVSTLELGDSALYLCASSSAESMNTEAFFGQGTRLTVV.

This chain links TRBV18 with TRBJ1-1; D possibly corresponds to TRBD1 (5 bases). V lost 3 bases, J lost 4 bases, and 15 bases lay in between. CDR3 size: 15 residues. In germline, CDR1 is KGHSH, CDR2 LQKENI. Written as DNA, the CDR3 is TGTGCCAGCTCACCTGTCCGGGACCGATCCACTGAAGCTTTCTTT. This codes for CASSPVRDRSTEAFF.

The chain joins TRBV27 to TRBJ2-5; D possibly uses TRBD1 or TRBD2 (6 bases each). V gave up 5 bases and J gave up 4 bases, with 14 bases separating them. The CDR3 spans 14 residues. Germline lookup yields CDR1 MNHEY and CDR2 SMNVEV (reference sequence). CDR3 in amino acids: CASSKQGGGETQYF. The CDR3 bases are TGTGCCAGCAGTAAACAGGGAGGTGGAGAGACCCAGTACTTC.

CDR3 loop: CASNRGPTSGNTIYF. Here the CDR3 DNA reads TGTGCCAGCAACAGGGGGCCCACAAGCGGAAACACCATATATTTT. V and J are TRBV9 and TRBJ1-3; the match to TRBD1 covers 9 bases. J was trimmed by 4 bases and V by 6 bases; bases with no gene match: 8. In germline, CDR1 is SGDLS, CDR2 YYNGEE. The CDR3 covers 15 residues. Full variable domain (rest looked up from reference TRBV9 and TRBJ1-3): DSGVTQTPKHLITATGQRVTLRCSPRSGDLSVYWYQQSLDQGLQFLIQYYNGEERAKGNILERFSAQQFPDLHSELNLSSLELGDSALYFCASNRGPTSGNTIYFGEGSWLTVV.

This clone was recorded only once. The rearrangement links TRBV2 to TRBJ2-7; weak D call: TRBD2 (6 bases). The CDR3 extends over 13 amino acids. Germline V gives CDR1 SNHLY, CDR2 FYNNEI. V was cut by 8 bases and J by 2 bases, with 13 bases left in between. The CDR3 region is CASSLGGTYEQYF. In nucleotides, the CDR3 is TGTGCCAGCTCCCTCGGGGGAACCTACGAGCAGTACTTC.

The chain combines TRBV5-5 with TRBJ2-7; maybe TRBD1 (6 bases). CDR3 length equals 16 residues. Germline assignment: CDR1 SGHKS and CDR2 YYEKEE (reference sequence). The ends were cut back, 4 bases at V and 0 bases at J, with 17 bases in the middle. The CDR3: CASSPGWGPSSYEQYF. CDR3 sequence (DNA): TGTGCCAGCAGCCCTGGATGGGGGCCTAGCTCCTACGAGCAGTACTTC. The full variable domain, rest sourced from reference TRBV5-5 and TRBJ2-7, is DAGVTQSPTHLIKTRGQQVTLRCSPISGHKSVSWYQQVLGQGPQFIFQYYEKEERGRGNFPDRFSARQFPNYSSELNVNALLLGDSALYLCASSPGWGPSSYEQYFGPGTRLTVT.

This sequence joins TRBV28 and TRBJ2-4, with D possibly TRBD1 on 5 matching bases. This CDR3 region has 16 residues. The V end was cut by 1 base, the J end by 7 bases, with 17 bases between. Germline-derived CDR1 and CDR2 are MDHEN and SYDVKM. The CDR3 sequence: CASSLSGFGRANIQYF. The DNA of the CDR3 is TGTGCCAGCAGTTTATCAGGTTTTGGCAGGGCGAACATTCAGTACTTC.

The chain links TRBV11-2 to TRBJ2-1; no clear D. Looked up from germline, CDR1 is SGHAT and CDR2 is FQNNGV. CDR3 size: 15 residues. Trimming stripped 1 base from V and 2 bases from J, with 9 bases between. The CDR3 DNA follows: TGTGCCAGCAGCTTAGCCGGACGGGCCTACAATGAGCAGTTCTTC. This sequence encodes CASSLAGRAYNEQFF.

This clone was observed once. J is TRBJ1-5 and V is TRBV6-5; 8 nucleotides line up with TRBD1. V gave up 5 bases and J gave up 7 bases; unmatched junction bases: 7. There are 14 residues in the CDR3. The V gene's germline CDR1 is MNHEY and CDR2 SVGAGI. CDR3 residues: CASSHDRGRQPQHF. CDR3 nucleotides: TGTGCCAGCAGTCACGACAGGGGAAGGCAGCCCCAGCATTTT.

This chain joins TRBV20-1 and TRBJ2-7, with 8 nucleotides matching TRBD1. In germline, CDR1 is DFQATT, CDR2 SNEGSKA (reference sequence). This CDR3 is built from 11 residues. The V gene end was trimmed by 7 bases and the J gene end by 6 bases; junction bases not matched to a gene: 5. The CDR3 nucleotides are TGCAGTGTCGCACAGGGGGTCGAGCAGTACTTC. Its protein is CSVAQGVEQYF.

The V call is TRBV29-1, the J call TRBJ1-2; D possibly corresponds to TRBD1 (5 bases). This CDR3 is built from 15 residues. Between the trimmed V and J ends, which lost 4 bases and 0 bases, there was a span of 15 bases. CDR1 and CDR2 from the germline V gene are SQVTM and ANQGSEA. CDR3 coding DNA: TGCAGCGTTGGGGGCCTTGAGGGATCTAACTATGGCTACACCTTC. Amino acid sequence: CSVGGLEGSNYGYTF. Drawing the rest from reference TRBV29-1 and TRBJ1-2, the complete variable domain is SAVISQKPSRDICQRGTSLTIQCQVDSQVTMMFWYRQQPGQSLTLIATANQGSEATYESGFVIDKFPISRPNLTFSTLTVSNMSPEDSSIYLCSVGGLEGSNYGYTFGSGTRLTVV.

The chain recombines TRBV29-1 with TRBJ2-7; TRBD2 aligns across 8 bases. Germline V gene data show CDR1 as SQVTM and CDR2 as ANQGSEA. V dropped 7 bases and J dropped 2; count of bases not matched to a gene: 10. CDR3 size: 14 residues. This chain's CDR3 is CSAREGGSPYEQYF. The CDR3 coding sequence is TGCAGCGCTCGGGAGGGAGGCTCACCCTACGAGCAGTACTTC.

V is TRBV13 and J is TRBJ2-7; D not certain. The CDR3 runs to 14 residues. Per the germline V gene, CDR1 is PRHDT and CDR2 is FYEKMQ (reference sequence). The V and J ends lost 5 bases and 0 bases respectively, with 11 bases between them. This chain's CDR3 is CASSREGYSYEQYF. The CDR3 nucleotides are TGTGCCAGCAGCCGAGAAGGGTACTCCTACGAGCAGTACTTC.

The chain couples TRBV27 to TRBJ1-1; 8 bases are a match to TRBD1. Germline CDR1 is MNHEY and CDR2 is SMNVEV (reference sequence). V lost 0 bases, J lost 5 bases, and 11 bases stayed unmatched. CDR3 size: 17 residues. CDR3 loop: CASSLSGMIQGETEAFF. DNA for the CDR3: TGTGCCAGCAGTTTATCTGGGATGATACAGGGGGAGACTGAAGCTTTCTTT.

The CDR3 is CASSVDGGPYNEQFF. The DNA of the CDR3 is TGTGCCAGCAGCGTAGACGGGGGGCCCTACAATGAGCAGTTCTTC. The rearrangement uses TRBV9 and TRBJ2-1, with TRBD2 as a possible D gene (7 bases). Trimming shortened V by 0 bases and J by 2 bases, and 9 bases separated the two germline ends. CDR1 is SGDLS, CDR2 YYNGEE, per germline. This CDR3 is 15 amino acids long.

This chain links TRBV27 with TRBJ1-6; D gene uncertain. In germline, CDR1 is MNHEY, CDR2 SMNVEV (reference sequence). V was pared by 0 bases and J by 10 bases, with 10 bases between. The CDR3 sequence is 14 residues long. The CDR3 spells CASSLSEGKSPLHF. CDR3 DNA: TGTGCCAGCAGTTTATCGGAAGGGAAATCACCCCTCCACTTT.

V and J are TRBV28 and TRBJ1-2, with 9 bases identical to TRBD1. CDR3 length equals 13 residues. V was clipped by 7 bases and J by 5 bases; unmatched bases: 5. Per germline, CDR1 MDHEN and CDR2 SYDVKM. The CDR3 reads CASTTGGFYGYTF. CDR3 DNA: TGTGCCAGCACCACAGGGGGCTTTTATGGCTACACCTTC.

This clone was observed a few times. The J gene is TRBJ1-2, the V gene TRBV12-3 or TRBV12-4, with D uncertain. The CDR3 has 12 residues. The germline V and J ends were trimmed by 6 bases and 3 bases, with 8 bases remaining between them. CDR3 DNA sequence: TGTGCCAGCAGCCTTGGGCACTATGGCTACACCTTC. As protein: CASSLGHYGYTF.

This clone was seen a single time. The junction departs from germline at one end; a sequencing error may be responsible. This chain connects TRBV28 to TRBJ1-1, with D uncertain. This CDR3 contains 15 residues. The germline V gene has CDR1 MDHEN and CDR2 SYDVKM. The CDR3 nucleotides are TGTGCCAGCACTTTATCGGGTAGAGGGAACACTGAAGCTTTCTTT. This codes for CASTLSGRGNTEAFF.

This rearrangement joins TRBV5-6 to TRBJ1-5, with D uncertain. CDR1 is SGHDT, CDR2 YYEEEE, per germline. The CDR3 runs to 12 residues. V lost 0 bases, J lost 2 bases, and 0 bases lay in between. CDR3 DNA sequence: TGTGCCAGCAGCTTGGGCAATCAGCCCCAGCATTTT. Amino acid sequence: CASSLGNQPQHF.

J is TRBJ2-1 and V is TRBV4-2; TRBD1 matches 9 bases. Trimming removed 11 bases from V and 3 bases from J; junction bases left unmatched: 17. Germline values: CDR1 LGHNA, CDR2 YNFKEQ. CDR3 size: 17 residues. The CDR3 nucleotides read TGTGCCGTACCGGGACAGGGCCCATCAGGCTTCTACAATGAGCAGTTCTTC. Amino acids: CAVPGQGPSGFYNEQFF.

The rearrangement uses TRBV29-1 and TRBJ2-1; tentative D call: TRBD2 (5 bases). The germline gives CDR1 SQVTM, CDR2 ANQGSEA. V was shortened by 5 bases and J by 0 bases, with 11 bases between the two germline ends. The CDR3 length is 14 residues. The DNA for the CDR3 is TGCAGCGTTCACAGCGGTAGCTCCTACAATGAGCAGTTCTTC. It codes for CSVHSGSSYNEQFF.